These 5 T cell receptor beta chains were sequenced from one sample in a study of human T cells and chemical hapten exposure. MiXCR, run by TCRdb on the RACE reads, gives a single entry per CDR3 protein. The table records more than 65,000 distinct CDR3 sequences, about 6.8% of them present only once. Documented time point: patch test 1, 2 weeks after DPC sensitization. Treatment specified: therapeutic diphenylcyclopropenone sensitization with weekly scalp DPC. This specimen was whole blood, taken in connection with sensitization to the hapten diphenylcyclopropenone (DPC). The receptors come from a woman in her thirties with alopecia areata. Some clones in this sample may be carry-over from other donors' samples.

With respect to this clonotype: Just one base apart from a much larger clone, this may be a read error. The gene calls are TRBV7-6 and TRBJ2-7, with D perhaps TRBD1 (5 bases). The V gene lost 5 bases and the J gene lost 5 bases, with 16 bases spanning the gap. The CDR3 extends over 14 amino acids. Germline CDR1 is SGHVS and CDR2 is FNYEAQ. The CDR3, as DNA: TGTGCCAGCAGCCTGGCGAAGGGGTACCACGAGCAGTACTTC. Residues: CASSLAKGYHEQYF.

The sample holds a few counts of this clonotype. The chain uses TRBV20-1 and TRBJ2-1; perhaps TRBD2 as D (5 bases). Trimming pared 5 bases from V and 3 bases from J, leaving 17 bases between. The CDR3 has 15 residues. The germline V gene has CDR1 DFQATT and CDR2 SNEGSKA (reference sequence). As DNA, the CDR3 is TGCAGTGCTGGGGAGTGGCGAACGATCTACAATGAGCAGTTCTTC. This encodes CSAGEWRTIYNEQFF.

This clonotype was detected ten times or more. This chain uses TRBV30 with TRBJ1-2; 9 nucleotides match TRBD1. CDR1 GTSNPN and CDR2 SVGIG come from the germline V gene (reference sequence). V gave up 3 bases and J gave up 4 bases; unmatched junction bases: 6. This CDR3 region has 14 residues. CDR3 loop: CAWRGTGRGYGYTF. CDR3 coding DNA: TGTGCCTGGAGGGGGACAGGGAGGGGCTATGGCTACACCTTC.

This chain connects TRBV20-1 to TRBJ1-5; the D gene is possibly TRBD1 (6 bases). The CDR3 loop spans 15 amino acids. V lost 3 bases to trimming and J lost 7 bases, with 19 bases between them. In germline, CDR1 is DFQATT, CDR2 SNEGSKA (reference sequence). The CDR3: CSASTGWGMVQPQHF. In nucleotides, the CDR3 is TGCAGTGCTAGTACAGGGTGGGGGATGGTACAGCCCCAGCATTTT.

This clonotype was detected ten times or more. The J gene is TRBJ1-5, the V gene TRBV6-1; unclear D gene. This CDR3 has 16 residues. Deletions cut 4 bases from V and 3 bases from J, with 16 bases between. In germline, CDR1 is MNHNS, CDR2 SASEGT. CDR3 nucleotides: TGTGCCAGCAGTGGAGAAAAAGTTGTATTCAATCAGCCCCAGCATTTT. This translates into CASSGEKVVFNQPQHF.